What follows describes a single T cell receptor (beta chain). The data were taken from a study of control samples from healthy donors and cancer patients. Measured with immunoSEQ multiplex PCR; TCRdb has only the in-frame clones, and not every one. This table has some 130,000 clones, approximately 94% appearing once. Germline V gives CDR1 LNHDA, CDR2 SQIVND (reference sequence). V lost 1 base to trimming and J lost 4 bases, with 22 bases between them. CDR3 size: 18 residues. The specimen sequenced was PBMCs. The V call is TRBV19, the J call TRBJ1-1, with a tentative D call TRBD1 (5 bases). This receptor was obtained from a man in his forties or fifties with head and neck cancer. CDR3 in amino acids: CASSIASINRILSTEAFF. CDR3 coding DNA: TGTGCCAGTAGTATAGCCAGTATCAACAGGATCCTTAGCACTGAAGCTTTCTTT.